The clone carrying this T cell receptor beta chain occurred once. As yet, its antigen is unknown. The data were obtained in a study of T cells in narcolepsy. Overall study results and limits: Same-patient CSF and blood CD4+ T cell clonotypes included HCRT-specific and TRIB2-specific autoreactive ones. Reportedly, autoreactive clonotypes were serially detected in patients' blood but not controls'.

The CDR3 is 12 amino acids. Germline lookup yields CDR1 GTSNPN and CDR2 SVGIG (reference sequence). The junction had 6 bases not matched to a gene; V was cut back by 5 bases and J by 9 bases. Profiled with immunoSEQ multiplex PCR; TCRdb holds only in-frame clones, not every one. The sample lists roughly 35,000 clones; 70% to 85% were seen once. The receptor's source is a human donor with narcolepsy. The rearrangement uses TRBV30 and TRBJ2-1; TRBD2 matches at 8 bases. The sequenced sample consisted of CD45RA- memory CD4+ T cells from PBMCs. CDR3 DNA sequence: TGTGCCTGGGCCCGGGGGGGGCTTGAGCAGTTCTTC. Its translation: CAWARGGLEQFF.